This T cell receptor beta chain was sequenced for a study of CD8 T cells in ankylosing spondylitis. This clonotype was observed many times. Per germline, CDR1 SGHRS and CDR2 YFSETQ. The CDR3 runs 16 residues. Trimming removed 4 bases from V and 11 bases from J, with 24 bases in between. TCRdb fed the 5' RACE reads into MiXCR, producing one record per CDR3 protein. The sample has under 250,000 distinct CDR3 sequences, 8% to 10% seen once. The V and J genes are TRBV5-1 and TRBJ1-4, with D possibly TRBD1 on 5 matching bases. Sequencing input: blood, either unsorted or a sorted T cell fraction (not recorded which). The TCR sequence derives from a female donor with ankylosing spondylitis or in good health (not recorded which). The CDR3 reads CASSPEVGVQDEKLFF. In nucleotides, the CDR3 is TGCGCCAGCAGCCCAGAGGTCGGCGTACAGGACGAGAAACTGTTTTTT. Full variable domain (outside the CDR3, taken from reference TRBV5-1 and TRBJ1-4): KAGVTQTPRYLIKTRGQQVTLSCSPISGHRSVSWYQQTPGQGLQFLFEYFSETQRNKGNFPGRFSGRQFSNSRSEMNVSTLELGDSALYLCASSPEVGVQDEKLFFGSGTQLSVL.